Detailed here is one T cell receptor (beta chain). How the authors handled the data: Reference gene primer amplification gave nucleated cell count estimates. Method: immunoSEQ multiplex PCR; TCRdb's copy keeps in-frame clones and lacks some. For V, J and clone size, that table is used; D and trimming come from the DNA. The sample consists of over 450,000 clones, around nine tenths of them appearing once. The data derive from a study of blood T cell repertoires in COVID-19. As for the study in general: Samples taken during acute and convalescent COVID-19 were collected in the United States, Italy and Spain. The analysed material was cDNA or gDNA that came from T cells, B-cell-depleted T cells, or PBMCs.

CDR1 is KGHSH and CDR2 is LQKENI in the germline V gene. The CDR3 is 19 amino acids. Trimming removed 1 base at V and 1 base at J, with 19 bases between. The Seattle site enrolled patients during active infection and followed them longitudinally. The sequenced sample consisted of peripheral blood. This clonotype was obtained from a woman between 50 and 59 years old with COVID-19, enrolled during active disease. The gene calls are TRBV18 and TRBJ2-2; D ambiguous. DNA for the CDR3: TGTGCCAGCTCACCACGCTTGGCCCGGGTGGAAAAGAACACCGGGGAGCTGTTTTTT. This encodes CASSPRLARVEKNTGELFF.